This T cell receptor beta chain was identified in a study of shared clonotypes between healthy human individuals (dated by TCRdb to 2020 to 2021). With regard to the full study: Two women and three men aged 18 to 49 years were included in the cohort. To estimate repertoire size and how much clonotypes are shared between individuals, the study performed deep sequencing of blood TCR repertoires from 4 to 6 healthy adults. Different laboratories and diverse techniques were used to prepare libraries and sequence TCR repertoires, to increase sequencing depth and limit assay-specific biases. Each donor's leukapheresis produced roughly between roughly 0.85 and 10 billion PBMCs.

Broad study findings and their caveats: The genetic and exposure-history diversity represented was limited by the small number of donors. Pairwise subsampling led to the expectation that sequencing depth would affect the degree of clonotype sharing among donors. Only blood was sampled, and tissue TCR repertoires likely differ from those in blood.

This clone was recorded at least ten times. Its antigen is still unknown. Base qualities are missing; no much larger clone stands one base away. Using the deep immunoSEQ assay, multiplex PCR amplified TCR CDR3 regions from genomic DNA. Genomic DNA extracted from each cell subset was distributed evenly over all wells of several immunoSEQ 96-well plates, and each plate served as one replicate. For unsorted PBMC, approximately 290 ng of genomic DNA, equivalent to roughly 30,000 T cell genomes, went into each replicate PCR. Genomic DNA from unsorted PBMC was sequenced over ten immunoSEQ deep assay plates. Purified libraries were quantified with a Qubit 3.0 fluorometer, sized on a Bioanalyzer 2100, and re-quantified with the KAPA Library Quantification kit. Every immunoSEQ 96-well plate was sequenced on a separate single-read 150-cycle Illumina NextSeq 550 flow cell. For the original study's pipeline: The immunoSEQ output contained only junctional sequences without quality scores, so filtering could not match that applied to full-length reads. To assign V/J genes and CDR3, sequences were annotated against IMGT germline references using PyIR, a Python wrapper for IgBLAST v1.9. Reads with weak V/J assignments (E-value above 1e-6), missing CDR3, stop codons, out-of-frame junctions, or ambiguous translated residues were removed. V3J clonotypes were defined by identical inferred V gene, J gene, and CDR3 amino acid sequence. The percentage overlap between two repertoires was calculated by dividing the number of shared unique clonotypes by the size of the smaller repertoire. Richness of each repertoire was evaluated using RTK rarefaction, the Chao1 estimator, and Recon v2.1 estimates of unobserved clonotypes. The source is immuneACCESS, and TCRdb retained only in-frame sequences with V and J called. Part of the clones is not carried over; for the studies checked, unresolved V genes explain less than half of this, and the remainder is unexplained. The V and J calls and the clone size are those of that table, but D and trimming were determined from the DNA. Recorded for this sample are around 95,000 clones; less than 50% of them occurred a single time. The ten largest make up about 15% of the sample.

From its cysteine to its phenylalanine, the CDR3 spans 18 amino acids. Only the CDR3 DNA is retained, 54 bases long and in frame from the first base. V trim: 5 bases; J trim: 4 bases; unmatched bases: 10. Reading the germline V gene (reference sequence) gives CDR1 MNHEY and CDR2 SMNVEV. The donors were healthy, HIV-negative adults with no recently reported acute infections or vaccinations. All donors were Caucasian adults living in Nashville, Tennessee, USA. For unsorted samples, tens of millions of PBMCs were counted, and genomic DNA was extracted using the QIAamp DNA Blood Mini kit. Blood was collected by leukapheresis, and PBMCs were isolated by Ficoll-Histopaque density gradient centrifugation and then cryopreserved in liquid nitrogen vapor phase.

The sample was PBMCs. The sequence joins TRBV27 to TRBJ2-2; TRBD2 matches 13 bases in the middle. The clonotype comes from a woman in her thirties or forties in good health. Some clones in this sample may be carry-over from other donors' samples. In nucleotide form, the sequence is TGTGCCAGCAGTACCCGATGGGGACTAGCGGGGCCCACCGGGGAGCTGTTTTTT. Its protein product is CASSTRWGLAGPTGELFF.